At least ten counts were recorded for the clone carrying this TCR beta chain. Antigen: not known. These data originate in a study of molecular identifiers for immune sequencing clone quantification. Findings of the study overall: Spike-in Jurkat TCR RNA from a single cell reportedly registered among about a million naive cells.

The CDR3 consists of 12 residues. Trimming shortened V by 7 bases and J by 5 bases, and 15 bases separated the two germline ends. The V gene's germline CDR1 is SQVTM and CDR2 ANQGSEA. Previously published methods and listed TCR primers were used for the bulk TCR libraries. TCRdb re-called the PCR reads through MiXCR, storing one row per CDR3 protein. The sample has some 590,000 distinct CDR3 sequences; 25% are singletons. The TCR was taken from a human donor in good health. Some libraries in this study had Jurkat cell RNA spiked in. Sequencing was carried out using naive CD8+ T cells from blood, with Jurkat cell RNA spiked in. The subset: FACS-sorted CD8+CD4-CCR7+CD45RA+ naive T cells. The rearrangement uses TRBV29-1 and TRBJ2-7, with D unresolved. The CDR3 spells CSAQALSNEQYF. The CDR3 bases are TGCAGCGCACAAGCCCTATCGAACGAGCAGTACTTC.